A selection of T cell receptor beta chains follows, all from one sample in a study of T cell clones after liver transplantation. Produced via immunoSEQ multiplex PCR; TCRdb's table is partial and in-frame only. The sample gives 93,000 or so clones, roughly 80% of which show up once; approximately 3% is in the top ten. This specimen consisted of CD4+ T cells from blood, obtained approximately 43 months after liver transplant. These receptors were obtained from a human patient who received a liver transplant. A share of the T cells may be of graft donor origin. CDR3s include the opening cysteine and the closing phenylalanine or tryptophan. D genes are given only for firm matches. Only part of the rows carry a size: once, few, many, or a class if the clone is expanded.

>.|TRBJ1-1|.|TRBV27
TGTGCCAGCAGAAAGGACGGAATAAGGGGGATTGGGGGACGGAACACTGAAGCTTTCTTT
CASRKDGIRGIGGRNTEAFF
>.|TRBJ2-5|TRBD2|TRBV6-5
TGTGCCAGCAGCGACGGGACTAGAGTTTCCCAGTACTTC
CASSDGTRVSQYF
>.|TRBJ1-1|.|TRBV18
TGTGCCAGCTCACCACTTGGGGACACTGAAGCTTTCTTT
CASSPLGDTEAFF
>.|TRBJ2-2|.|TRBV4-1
TGCGCCAGCAGCCAAGAAGGACTACCCAGCGGGGAGCTGTTTTTT
CASSQEGLPSGELFF
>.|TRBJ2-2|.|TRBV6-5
TGTGCCAGCAGTTACAACAGGATGAACACCGGGGAGCTGTTTTTT
CASSYNRMNTGELFF
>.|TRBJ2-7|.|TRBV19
TGTGCCAGTAGTGCGGGTTACGAGCAGTACTTC
CASSAGYEQYF
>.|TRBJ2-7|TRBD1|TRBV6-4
TGTGCCAGCACTAGGGACAGGGGCGTGTACGGGAGCCCGAAAGAGCAGTACTTC
CASTRDRGVYGSPKEQYF
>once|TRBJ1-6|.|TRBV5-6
TGTGCCAGCGCCAGACGGGAAAGCTCCTATAATTCACCCCTCCACTTT
CASARRESSYNSPLHF
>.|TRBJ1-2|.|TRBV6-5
TGTGCCAGCAGCAGGGACGGGCATGGCTACACCTTC
CASSRDGHGYTF
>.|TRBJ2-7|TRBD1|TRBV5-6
TGTGCCAGCAGATCCTATACCGGGACAGGGGACGACGAGCAGTACTTC
CASRSYTGTGDDEQYF
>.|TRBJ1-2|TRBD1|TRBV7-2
TGTGCCAGCAGCTTAGGTAGTAGGGGGCTCGTCTACTATGGCTACACCTTC
CASSLGSRGLVYYGYTF
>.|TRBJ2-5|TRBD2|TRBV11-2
TGTGCCAGCAGCATTAGCGGGGGGGCGGGAGAGACCCAGTACTTC
CASSISGGAGETQYF
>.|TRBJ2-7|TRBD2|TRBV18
TGTGCCAGCTCACCGGGAGGGGAGGGCGAGCAGTACTTC
CASSPGGEGEQYF
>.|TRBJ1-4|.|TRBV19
TGTGCCAGTAGGACGGCGGGGGCAACTAATGAAAAACTGTTTTTT
CASRTAGATNEKLFF
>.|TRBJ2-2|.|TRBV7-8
TGTGCCAGCAGCCGGCCCGACAGAGGTTGGAATACCGGGGAGCTGTTTTTT
CASSRPDRGWNTGELFF
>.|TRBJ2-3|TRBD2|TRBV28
TGTGCCAGCAGCAGGACTAGCGGGAGGGGGGCAGATACGCAGTATTTT
CASSRTSGRGADTQYF
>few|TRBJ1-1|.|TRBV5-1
TGCGCCAGCAGCAAACAGGGCACTGGGACTGAAGCTTTCTTT
CASSKQGTGTEAFF
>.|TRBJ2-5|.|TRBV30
TGTGCCTGGAGTCCCCGGGGGGAGACCCAGTACTTC
CAWSPRGETQYF
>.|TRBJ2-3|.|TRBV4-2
TGTGCCAGCAGCCAAGATCACCGGGGGCTTAGCACAGATACGCAGTATTTT
CASSQDHRGLSTDTQYF
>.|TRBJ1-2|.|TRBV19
TGTGCCAGTAGTATTATCGGCGGTGGGCGCGGCTACACCTTC
CASSIIGGGRGYTF
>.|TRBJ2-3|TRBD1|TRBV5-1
TGCGCCAGCAGCGTACAGGGGGCGCGTTTAAGCACAGATACGCAGTATTTT
CASSVQGARLSTDTQYF
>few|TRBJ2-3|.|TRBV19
TGTGCCAGTAGTATTGCAGATACGCAGTATTTT
CASSIADTQYF
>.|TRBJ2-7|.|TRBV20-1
TGCAGTGCTCCCCTCCGCTACGAGCAGTACTTC
CSAPLRYEQYF
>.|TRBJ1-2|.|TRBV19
TGTGCCAGTAGTATTGGCAATTCTAATTATGGCTACACCTTC
CASSIGNSNYGYTF
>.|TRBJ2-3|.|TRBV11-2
TGTGCCAGCAGCAAAGATACGCAGTATTTT
CASSKDTQYF
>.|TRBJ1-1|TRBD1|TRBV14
TGTGCCAGCAGCCAAGTCGGGTACAGGGGGGAAGCTTTCTTT
CASSQVGYRGEAFF
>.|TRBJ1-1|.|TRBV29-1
TGCAGCGCGGGAGATCTGGAGGGGACTGAAGCTTTCTTT
CSAGDLEGTEAFF
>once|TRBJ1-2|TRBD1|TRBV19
TGTGCCAGTAGTCCACTCATATTCAGGACAGGGGAGGAGTTGGGAGGCTACACCTTC
CASSPLIFRTGEELGGYTF
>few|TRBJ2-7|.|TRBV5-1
TGCGCCAGCAGCTTGGCCCAGAGCTACGAGCAGTACTTC
CASSLAQSYEQYF
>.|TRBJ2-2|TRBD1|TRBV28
TGTGCCAGCAGTACGACAGGGGCGAACACCGGGGAGCTGTTTTTT
CASSTTGANTGELFF
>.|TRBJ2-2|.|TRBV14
TGTGCCAGCAGCCTGGGCGGGTCATTCACCGGGGAGCTGTTTTTT
CASSLGGSFTGELFF
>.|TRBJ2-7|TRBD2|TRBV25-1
TGTGCCAGCAGCCCGACTAGCGGGTATCTCGAGCAGTACTTC
CASSPTSGYLEQYF
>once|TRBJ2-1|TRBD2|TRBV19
TGTGCCAGTAGTACGGAGCGGGGGGTCTACAATGAGCAGTTCTTC
CASSTERGVYNEQFF
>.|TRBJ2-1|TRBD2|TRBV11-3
TGTGCCAGCAGCTTAGGCGGGGGGGCCCTCAATGAGCAGTTCTTC
CASSLGGGALNEQFF
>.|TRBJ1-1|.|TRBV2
TGTGCCAGCAATCTATATGGTGAAGCTTTCTTT
CASNLYGEAFF
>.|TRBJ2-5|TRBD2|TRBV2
TGTGCCAGCACCCCGGGACTAGCGGGAGTCGGGACCCAGTACTTC
CASTPGLAGVGTQYF
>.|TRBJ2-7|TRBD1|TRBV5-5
TGTGCCAGCAGCCCGAGGCAGGGACAGACTACGAAAGAGCAGTACTTC
CASSPRQGQTTKEQYF
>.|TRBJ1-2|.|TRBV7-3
TGTGCCAGCAGCTTAACAGGGGCCCCTTCTAACTATGGCTACACCTTC
CASSLTGAPSNYGYTF
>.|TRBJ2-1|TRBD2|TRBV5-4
TGTGCCAGCAGCTCGGGGGGGCCTATTCAGGGAGAGCAGTTCTTC
CASSSGGPIQGEQFF
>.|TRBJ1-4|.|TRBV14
TGTGCCAGCAGCCAAGTGGATGGCAGGCAAGCAACTAATGAAAAACTGTTTTTT
CASSQVDGRQATNEKLFF
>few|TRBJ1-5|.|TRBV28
TGTGCCAGCAGTTTCCGCAGGGCCCGATATAACAATCAGCCCCAGCATTTT
CASSFRRARYNNQPQHF
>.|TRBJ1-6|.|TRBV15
TGTGCCACCAGCAGAGGACGTTTACAGCCTAATTCACCCCTCCACTTT
CATSRGRLQPNSPLHF
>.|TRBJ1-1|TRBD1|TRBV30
TGTGCCTGGGGAGGGGGCGTGAACACTGAAGCTTTCTTT
CAWGGGVNTEAFF
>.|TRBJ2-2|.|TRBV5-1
TGCGCCAGCAGCTATGACGGGGGCAGGGGCACCGGGGAGCTGTTTTTT
CASSYDGGRGTGELFF
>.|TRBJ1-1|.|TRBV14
TGTGCCAGCAGCCAAGTATTACAGGAAGCTTTCTTT
CASSQVLQEAFF
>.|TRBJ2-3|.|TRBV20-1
TGCAGTGCCCGACATGAGGATACGCAGTATTTT
CSARHEDTQYF
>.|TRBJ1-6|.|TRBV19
TGTGCCAGTAGTGGCCAGAGCTCCTATAATTCACCCCTCCACTTT
CASSGQSSYNSPLHF
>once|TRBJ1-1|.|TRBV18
TGTGCCAGCTCACCACGAGATCTAAACACTGAAGCTTTCTTT
CASSPRDLNTEAFF
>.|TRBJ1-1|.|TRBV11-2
TGTGCCAGCAGCTTACTTGTAGATTTGAACACTGAAGCTTTCTTT
CASSLLVDLNTEAFF
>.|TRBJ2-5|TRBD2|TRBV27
TGTGCCAGCAGTTCGCTAGGGACTAGCGGGGGGATGGCCCAGTACTTC
CASSSLGTSGGMAQYF
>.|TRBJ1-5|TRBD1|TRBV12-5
TGTGCTAGTGGTGCCTCGGACAGGGGGAACCAGCCCCAGCATTTT
CASGASDRGNQPQHF
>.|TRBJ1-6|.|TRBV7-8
TGTGCCAGCAAACTCAGGGATCAGGATTCACCCCTCCACTTT
CASKLRDQDSPLHF
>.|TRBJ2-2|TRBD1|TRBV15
TGTGCCACCAGCAGACCAACTTCCGGGACAGGGTTCACCGGGGAGCTGTTTTTT
CATSRPTSGTGFTGELFF
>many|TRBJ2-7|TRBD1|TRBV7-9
TGTGCCAGCAGCTACACGGGACAGGGGGCGAGGAACGAGCAGTACTTC
CASSYTGQGARNEQYF
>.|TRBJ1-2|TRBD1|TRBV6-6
TGTGCCAGCAGCATCGGACAGGGTTCCTATGGCTACACCTTC
CASSIGQGSYGYTF
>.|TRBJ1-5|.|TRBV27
TGTGCCAGCAGTTTGAGGGAGGGTGGCAATCAGCCCCAGCATTTT
CASSLREGGNQPQHF